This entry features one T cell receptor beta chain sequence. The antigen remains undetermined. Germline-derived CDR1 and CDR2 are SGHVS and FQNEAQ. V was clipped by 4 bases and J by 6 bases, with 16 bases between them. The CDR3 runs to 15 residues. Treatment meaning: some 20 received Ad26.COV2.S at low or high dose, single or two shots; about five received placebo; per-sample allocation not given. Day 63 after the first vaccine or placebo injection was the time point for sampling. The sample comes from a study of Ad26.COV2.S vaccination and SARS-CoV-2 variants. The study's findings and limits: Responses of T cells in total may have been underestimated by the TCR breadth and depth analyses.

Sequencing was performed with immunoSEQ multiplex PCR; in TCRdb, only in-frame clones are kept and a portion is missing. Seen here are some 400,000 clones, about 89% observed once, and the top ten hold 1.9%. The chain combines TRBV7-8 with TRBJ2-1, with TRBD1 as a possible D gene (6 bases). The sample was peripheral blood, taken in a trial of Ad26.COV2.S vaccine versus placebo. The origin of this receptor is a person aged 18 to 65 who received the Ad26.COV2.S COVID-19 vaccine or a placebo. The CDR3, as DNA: TGTGCCAGCAGCTCAGCGGTGGGGGCTTCCAATGAGCAGTTCTTC. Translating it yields CASSSAVGASNEQFF.